The text below deals with one T cell receptor (beta chain). Its recognized antigen is unknown. Qualities for individual bases were not recorded, and no much larger clone is one base off. This entry belongs to a study of cytomegalovirus exposure and HLA in healthy donors (TCRdb year 2017). In terms of the full investigation: According to an earlier analysis of a few hundred of the donors, 150 million to 200 million T cells yielded 117 million unique TCR beta sequences and about 300 Gb of sequence data. Among about 400 genotyped donors of the cohort, an average of approximately 220,000 unique TCR beta nucleotide sequences was sequenced per donor, of which roughly 17% were non-productive. Every discovery cohort repertoire had been produced on one sequencing platform. Approximately 300 gigabases of sequencing data and tens of millions of unique TCR sequences were included in an early release covering about 600 HLA-typed donors. Five DR-DQ haplotypes were treated as single units for association and clustering because of strong linkage in the cohort. The aim of the study was to test whether cataloging public T cell receptors could identify signatures of past pathogen exposure. Of the roughly 400 genotyped donors, approximately 83% fell in the genetic ancestry cluster associated with self-reported Caucasian donors. Typing coverage differed by locus: A, B, C, DRB1 and DQB1 were typed in roughly 620-630 donors, DQA1 in approximately 520, DPA1 in roughly 590, and DPB1 in roughly 450. The later analysis used no new phenotypic data to find candidate immune exposures, relying instead on TCR beta sequences and their occurrence across donors. A later genetic analysis took genome-wide SNP genotypes for about 55% of the 666 donors and used that subset as a discovery cohort. The T cell repertoires of some 670 subjects were profiled by immunosequencing and related to cytomegalovirus serostatus. Besides the first cohort of roughly 640 subjects, a separate validation cohort made up of over a hundred different subjects was used. HLA typing covered class I and class II loci at four-digit resolution. Donor age, sex, ethnicity and CMV serostatus were compiled alongside the repertoire data. The study combined high-throughput TCR immunosequencing, statistical association of individual TCRs with disease status, and machine learning to predict cytomegalovirus infection status. To study patterns of TCR occurrence, a later analysis re-analyzed previously published TCR beta repertoires from just over 650 donors and added high-resolution HLA genotyping. An earlier analysis of 500 to 650 of the donors applied high-throughput TCR beta sequencing to assess whether each TCR beta V gene segment acted as functional or pseudogenic. What the research found in general, with its limitations: Across donors, most TCR sequences were observed very rarely, whereas some public TCRs were present in many individuals. An association between a missense DCLRE1C variant and V-gene and J-gene trimming of TCR beta chains was found in a later genetic analysis and replicated in an independent cohort. The earlier analysis of approximately 540 of the donors excluded around 17 rarely observed V segments, including chromosome 9 orphons, because counts were too low. At a false discovery rate of 0.05, a later analysis linked about 16,000 TCR beta sequences to specific HLA alleles. A cluster of highly shared sequence variants was judged likely to be a technical artifact of the sequencing pipeline. A further reported finding was that TCR beta sequences accurately predicted the HLA-A and HLA-B alleles for most subjects in the first cohort. A later analysis found that HLA-associated TCR beta chains were more clonally expanded and had lower generation probabilities than equally common non-associated chains. According to a later genetic analysis, donors in an Asian-associated ancestry cluster had fewer N-insertions in productive TCRs than the roughly 670-donor mean. Correlated functional status among segregating V segments might reflect linkage disequilibrium, but an unknown experimental factor could not be ruled out. Immune exposure information for the cohort was limited to CMV serostatus. Only TCR beta chains were sequenced in this cohort, and the absence of alpha or paired-chain data limited detectable features. According to a later analysis, parvovirus B19, influenza, CMV and Epstein-Barr virus appeared linked to several top co-occurrence clusters. Most CMV-associated TCR beta chains appeared to be HLA-restricted in a later analysis, and the HLA associations seemed to be driven largely by CMV exposure. According to a later analysis, TCR association rates differed among HLA loci, with DRB1 alleles showing the most associated TCRs and HLA-C alleles showing the fewest. Because HLA typing was unavailable for some donors at each locus, only the typed subset was used in association tests. Presence/absence analyses assumed roughly uniform sequencing depth across donors, an assumption that may not hold. The authors suggested that the approach could potentially be extended to other disease states and immunological phenotypes. The study gave a list of about 150 TCR beta chains associated with cytomegalovirus. In vitro tests confirmed that a few of the cytomegalovirus-associated TCR beta chains recognize cytomegalovirus antigens. In both the original and validation cohorts, the classifier was reported to diagnose cytomegalovirus status with high specificity and sensitivity. Because the 87-base-pair reads could not distinguish some IMGT-functional V segments, including TRBV6-2 and TRBV6-3, those segments were excluded. When HLA alleles, especially DR and DQ, strongly co-occurred, attributing TCR associations to individual alleles was difficult. An earlier analysis of approximately 600 of the donors showed that most TCR beta V segments appeared in productive rearrangements either about 87% or about 30% of the time, which broadly matched IMGT annotations.

For CDR1 and CDR2, the germline V gene lists ENHRY and SYGVKD. The CDR3 spans 14 residues, from the cysteine through the phenylalanine. The DNA shown is the 42-base CDR3, in frame from base 1. Trimming accounts for 5 bases at V and 9 bases at J, while the number of junction bases matched to no gene is 6. Libraries were prepared through the immunoSEQ multiplex PCR assay. A mixture of 60 forward primers for TCR Vbeta segments and 13 reverse primers for TCR Jbeta segments was used in the multiplex PCR. Amplification of the CDR3 region of rearranged TCR beta genes was performed with a multiplex PCR assay on genomic DNA. On the Illumina HiSeq System, the amplified TCR beta libraries were sequenced as 87-base-pair reads. The study's own analysis went as follows. Across the roughly 640 repertoires, a later analysis counted roughly 77 million unique TCR beta chains, 8.5 million to 12 million of which were shared by at least two donors. Raw reads were error-corrected and collapsed into unique sequences by a nearest-neighbor algorithm in which closely related sequences were merged to remove PCR and sequencing errors. Alignment of CDR3 sequences to IMGT reference sequences was used to assign V, D and J gene segments. Each retained sequence needed at least a six-nucleotide match to both a V gene segment and a J gene segment. A rearrangement was called productive if the CDR3 had no stop codons and remained in frame with V and J, and every other rearrangement was called non-productive. Following IMGT convention, CDR3 was defined as the stretch from the second conserved V-encoded cysteine up to the conserved J-encoded phenylalanine. Sequences without an unambiguous match to a single V gene segment were excluded from the earlier analysis of 500 to 700 of the donors. An earlier analysis of just under 600 of the donors called V segments functional above 56.7% productive rearrangements and segregating when the between-donor standard deviation exceeded 5%. To diagnose cytomegalovirus status from the catalog of TCR beta chain sequences, a statistical classification framework was built. A later analysis assigned V and J genes by comparing TCR nucleotide sequences with IMGT/GENE-DB human TR gene sequences. A later analysis assigned CDR3 sequences and most-parsimonious VDJ recombination scenarios with the TCRdist pipeline. In a later analysis, every TCR beta chain was defined by the combination of its CDR3 amino acid sequence and its V-gene family, and reads without a unique V-gene family were dropped. A later analysis removed several hundred highly shared, low-generation-probability nucleotide sequences to deal with suspected cross-contamination and a sequencing artifact. In a later analysis, a clonal expansion index for each public chain was calculated from normalized within-repertoire ranks of inferred template counts. In a later analysis, generation probabilities were computed with a VDJ recombination model fitted to out-of-frame rearrangements, and the resulting probabilities were checked against IGoR. A later analysis scored TCR-TCR, TCR-HLA and TCR-CMV co-occurrence with hypergeometric tests, applying a repertoire-size bias correction to TCR pairs. To estimate false discovery rates, a later analysis permuted the HLA or CMV assignments 20 times. In a later analysis, co-occurring TCRs were grouped using DBSCAN, and TCRdist sequence similarity was added for clustering within HLA-allele-positive subsets. For co-occurrence clustering, repertoires with fewer than 30,000 or more than 120,000 public chains were excluded, along with about five repertoires with anomalous nucleotide sharing. TCRdb holds this immuneACCESS table with in-frame rearrangements only. Some clones are missing; in checked studies, unresolved V genes explain under half, and the rest has no known cause. V, J and clone size are those of that table, while D and trimming were read from the DNA. Here the sample has hundreds of thousands of clones; approximately 79% occur a single time. The ten biggest clones cover 1.5% to 2% of the sample.

The cohort was made up of 500 to 850 healthy bone marrow donors. All cohort members were sampled while nominally healthy, although unrecorded immune exposures were likely present. The donor tested CMV seronegative, placing the donor among the 350 to 400 seronegative members of the cohort. A peripheral blood sample was provided by each donor, and peripheral blood mononuclear cells were used for TCR beta sequencing. Genomic DNA extraction from the blood cell samples was performed with the Qiagen DNeasy Blood Extraction Kit. Sequencing was done on a sample of PBMCs. The receptor's source is a man aged 18 to 35 in good health and CMV-seronegative. The chain was built from TRBV10-3 and TRBJ1-6, and TRBD1 matches 8 of the central bases. The nucleotide sequence reads TGTGCCATCAGTATACAGGGGGTGAGTTCACCCCTCCACTTT. Translated, this gives CAISIQGVSSPLHF.